These 6 T cell receptor beta chains originate from one sample sequenced in a study of blood T cell repertoires in COVID-19. Repertoires were generated with immunoSEQ multiplex PCR, while TCRdb's copy carries only in-frame clones and drops some. The sample has 50,000 or so clones, 90% seen once. The sequencing input was peripheral blood. Receptors were obtained from an elderly woman with acute or convalescent COVID-19.

The sample holds one count of this clone. The chain employs TRBV11-3 and TRBJ2-2, with 14 bases matching TRBD2. The V segment lost 5 bases and the J segment 4 bases; nucleotides outside the gene matches: 3. Germline-derived CDR1 and CDR2 are SGHNT and YENEEA. CDR3 length equals 16 residues. The CDR3 loop reads CASSPTSGRGTGELFF. The CDR3 nucleotides are TGTGCCAGCAGCCCGACTAGCGGGAGGGGCACCGGGGAGCTGTTTTTT. Full variable domain (outside the CDR3, taken from reference TRBV11-3 and TRBJ2-2): EAGVVQSPRYKIIEKKQPVAFWCNPISGHNTLYWYLQNLGQGPELLIRYENEEAVDDSQLPKDRFSAERLKGVDSTLKIQPAELGDSAVYLCASSPTSGRGTGELFFGEGSRLTVL.

This clone showed up just once. V gene TRBV7-8 combines with J gene TRBJ2-7; TRBD1 matches 10 bases. CDR1 SGHVS and CDR2 FQNEAQ come from the germline V gene. CDR3 size: 15 residues. The V gene end was trimmed by 3 bases and the J gene end by 3 bases; junction bases not matched to a gene: 5. The CDR3 DNA reads TGTGCCAGCAGCTTCCTGGGGACAGGGGACTACGAGCAGTACTTC. Its protein is CASSFLGTGDYEQYF. The whole variable domain, filled in from reference TRBV7-8 and TRBJ2-7, reads GAGVSQSPRYKVAKRGQDVALRCDPISGHVSLFWYQQALGQGPEFLTYFQNEAQLDKSGLPSDRFFAERPEGSVSTLKIQRTQQEDSAVYLCASSFLGTGDYEQYFGPGTRLTVT.

The J gene is TRBJ1-6, the V gene TRBV5-1, with a tentative D call TRBD1 (6 bases). Per germline, CDR1 SGHRS and CDR2 YFSETQ. This CDR3 contains 14 residues. Between the trimmed V and J ends, which lost 2 bases and 5 bases, there was a span of 8 bases. In DNA, the CDR3 is TGCGCCAGCAGCTTACAGGGAGATAATTCACCCCTCCACTTT. This gives the protein CASSLQGDNSPLHF.

This chain links TRBV19 with TRBJ2-3; TRBD1 matches at 10 bases. CDR3 size: 15 residues. Per germline, CDR1 LNHDA and CDR2 SQIVND (reference sequence). V lost 3 bases to trimming and J lost 5 bases; unmatched junction nucleotides: 5. The CDR3 here is CASSILGQGKDTQYF. In nucleotides, the CDR3 is TGTGCCAGTAGTATTTTGGGACAGGGGAAAGATACGCAGTATTTT.

CDR3 sequence (DNA): TGTGCCAGCAGCGCAACGGGGGTTGAAAAACTGTTTTTT. Translation gives CASSATGVEKLFF. The chain is built from TRBV2 and TRBJ1-4; the D gene is possibly TRBD1 (5 bases). This CDR3 is built from 13 residues. Trimming took 6 bases from V and 7 from J, leaving 12 bases between them. Germline CDR1 SNHLY, CDR2 FYNNEI.

This sequence joins TRBV7-9 and TRBJ2-3, with 8 bases that match TRBD2. J was trimmed by 4 bases and V by 7 bases; bases with no gene match: 7. This CDR3 comprises 14 residues. Looked up from germline, CDR1 is SEHNR and CDR2 is FQNEAQ (reference sequence). CDR3 in amino acids: CASTRAGVSDTQYF. DNA of the CDR3: TGTGCCAGCACAAGAGCGGGAGTTTCAGATACGCAGTATTTT.